Shown below are 31 T cell receptor beta chains from a single sample sequenced in a study of T cell responses to AZD1222 COVID-19 vaccine. Assay used: immunoSEQ multiplex PCR; TCRdb lists only in-frame clones, some missing. The sample includes some 71,000 clones, 70% to 90% of them seen just once. The specimen was peripheral blood, collected 28 days after the second AZD1222 dose. These receptors came from an adult who received the AZD1222 COVID-19 vaccine.

The rearrangement uses TRBV7-2 and TRBJ1-2; D not resolved. The CDR3 contains 13 residues. Trimming stripped 0 bases from V and 8 bases from J, with 10 bases between. Germline loops: CDR1 SGHTA, CDR2 FQGNSA. Here the CDR3 reads CASSLAAKGGYTF. The CDR3 DNA reads as TGTGCCAGCAGCTTAGCCGCAAAAGGGGGCTACACCTTC. Based on the CDR3 plus reference TRBV7-2 and TRBJ1-2, the full variable domain is GAGVSQSPSNKVTEKGKDVELRCDPISGHTALYWYRQSLGQGLEFLIYFQGNSAPDKSGLPSDRFSAERTGGSVSTLTIQRTQQEDSAVYLCASSLAAKGGYTFGSGTRLTVV.

V and J are TRBV10-3 and TRBJ1-5; D remains ambiguous. The germline V gene has CDR1 ENHRY and CDR2 SYGVKD. The CDR3 is made up of 13 amino acids. Trimming cost V 10 bases and J 1 base, with 11 bases left between them. CDR3 protein: CATMRESNQPQHF. The CDR3 nucleotides are TGTGCCACAATGAGGGAGAGCAATCAGCCCCAGCATTTT.

V and J are TRBV5-1 and TRBJ2-3; D uncertain. The CDR3 has 16 amino acids. From germline, CDR1 is SGHRS and CDR2 YFSETQ. Trimming took 0 bases from V and 3 from J, leaving 14 bases between them. The CDR3 loop is CASSLVLQLGTDTQYF. Written as DNA, the CDR3 is TGCGCCAGCAGCTTGGTCTTGCAATTGGGGACAGATACGCAGTATTTT.

V usage is TRBV18 and J usage is TRBJ1-4; D is possibly TRBD1 (5 bases). The CDR3 runs 15 residues. Germline lookup yields CDR1 KGHSH and CDR2 LQKENI. The V and J ends lost 3 bases and 8 bases respectively, with 16 bases between them. CDR3 residues: CASSPRQPPGEKLFF. The CDR3 DNA sequence: TGTGCCAGCTCACCCCGACAGCCTCCAGGAGAAAAACTGTTTTTT. Combining the CDR3 with reference TRBV18 and TRBJ1-4 gives the whole variable domain NAGVMQNPRHLVRRRGQEARLRCSPMKGHSHVYWYRQLPEEGLKFMVYLQKENIIDESGMPKERFSAEFPKEGPSILRIQQVVRGDSAAYFCASSPRQPPGEKLFFGSGTQLSVL.

The V gene is TRBV7-9, the J gene TRBJ1-2; D remains unclear. Germline CDR1 reads SEHNR; CDR2 reads FQNEAQ (reference sequence). V gave up 1 base and J gave up 8 bases, with 11 bases separating them. The CDR3 has 13 amino acids. In DNA form, the CDR3 reads TGTGCCAGCAGCTTAGACAGCCAGGACGGCTACACCTTC. Translated, it gives CASSLDSQDGYTF.

CDR3 amino acids: CASSQGGTGPYGYTF. Written as DNA, the CDR3 is TGTGCCAGCAGCCAAGGGGGGACAGGCCCATATGGCTACACCTTC. This sequence joins TRBV14 and TRBJ1-2; 8 nucleotides align to TRBD1. Trimming at V came to 1 base and at J to 5 bases, leaving 6 bases not matched to a gene. Germline V CDR1 and CDR2: SGHDN, FVKESK. CDR3 size: 15 residues.

This clone was seen more than once but under ten times. The genes are TRBV4-2 and TRBJ2-7; TRBD1 agrees at 7 bases. Unmatched junction bases numbered 3, after V lost 0 bases and J lost 7 bases. The CDR3 loop spans 13 amino acids. Germline values: CDR1 LGHNA, CDR2 YNFKEQ. The CDR3 spells CASSQDTGEEQYF. The CDR3 DNA is TGTGCCAGCAGCCAAGATACAGGGGAGGAGCAGTACTTC.

The V gene is TRBV28, the J gene TRBJ2-1, with D possibly being TRBD1 or TRBD2 (7 bases each). The CDR3 is made up of 14 amino acids. Trimming took 8 bases from V and 4 from J, leaving 15 bases between them. Per germline, CDR1 MDHEN and CDR2 SYDVKM. DNA for the CDR3: TGTGCCAGCCTCTCAGGGGGGGAGTACAATGAGCAGTTCTTC. This encodes CASLSGGEYNEQFF.

The chain uses TRBV7-8 and TRBJ2-2; D is ambiguous. The CDR3 runs 17 residues. Between the trimmed V and J ends, which lost 8 bases and 2 bases, there was a span of 21 bases. CDR1 and CDR2 (germline): SGHVS, FQNEAQ. The DNA of the CDR3 is TGTGCCAGCCGGTCATCCCCGACGACCATTAACACCGGGGAGCTGTTTTTT. It yields the protein CASRSSPTTINTGELFF.

V gene TRBV20-1 combines with J gene TRBJ2-5; D is unresolved. Looked up from germline, CDR1 is DFQATT and CDR2 is SNEGSKA (reference sequence). Trimming removed 7 bases at V and 2 bases at J, with 5 bases between. The CDR3 is made up of 10 amino acids. CDR3 DNA sequence: TGCAGTGGTCTTCAAGAGACCCAGTACTTC. It encodes CSGLQETQYF.

The chain is built from TRBV13 and TRBJ2-2; D possibly corresponds to TRBD1 (6 bases). Germline CDR1 PRHDT, CDR2 FYEKMQ (reference sequence). Trimming removed 0 bases at V and 6 bases at J, with 14 bases between. The CDR3 loop spans 16 amino acids. Here the CDR3 DNA reads TGTGCCAGCAGCTTAGGCCTGAGCGAGGGGGCCGGGGAGCTGTTTTTT. Translated, it gives CASSLGLSEGAGELFF.

This clone came up a few times. The V call is TRBV7-9, the J call TRBJ2-7; D unclear. The CDR3 is 12 amino acids. Germline CDR1 and CDR2: SEHNR and FQNEAQ (reference sequence). V was clipped by 4 bases and J by 3 bases, with 7 bases between them. CDR3 region: CASSSGDYEQYF. DNA of the CDR3: TGTGCCAGCAGCTCGGGCGACTACGAGCAGTACTTC. Combining the CDR3 with reference TRBV7-9 and TRBJ2-7 gives the whole variable domain DTGVSQNPRHKITKRGQNVTFRCDPISEHNRLYWYRQTLGQGPEFLTYFQNEAQLEKSRLLSDRFSAERPKGSFSTLEIQRTEQGDSAMYLCASSSGDYEQYFGPGTRLTVT.

The chain carries TRBV27 and TRBJ2-7; D is perhaps TRBD2 (5 bases). This CDR3 contains 14 residues. In germline, CDR1 is MNHEY, CDR2 SMNVEV (reference sequence). Trimming left V 4 bases short and J 3 bases short, with 13 bases between. The CDR3 DNA reads as TGTGCCAGCAGTTCCCGACGGGGTTACTACGAGCAGTACTTC. Residues: CASSSRRGYYEQYF.

The chain recombines TRBV19 with TRBJ2-2; 13 bases fit TRBD2. With V trimmed by 6 bases and J by 5 bases, 9 bases remained unmatched. The V gene's germline CDR1 is LNHDA and CDR2 SQIVND (reference sequence). There are 17 residues in the CDR3. CDR3 coding DNA: TGTGCCAGTAGCCTCGGACTAGCGGGAGTCCTGACCGGGGAGCTGTTTTTT. Translated: CASSLGLAGVLTGELFF. The full variable domain, completed using reference TRBV19 and TRBJ2-2, is DGGITQSPKYLFRKEGQNVTLSCEQNLNHDAMYWYRQDPGQGLRLIYYSQIVNDFQKGDIAEGYSVSREKKESFPLTVTSAQKNPTAFYLCASSLGLAGVLTGELFFGEGSRLTVL.

This chain joins TRBV4-3 and TRBJ2-2, with D unresolved. The CDR3 loop spans 14 amino acids. CDR1 LGHNA and CDR2 YSLEER come from the germline V gene. V was pared by 6 bases and J by 7 bases, with 15 bases between. CDR3 DNA: TGCGCCAGCAGACGGGCCCCGGCAGTCGGGGAGCTGTTTTTT. This encodes CASRRAPAVGELFF.

The chain combines TRBV5-6 with TRBJ2-1; D uncertain. The CDR3 totals 16 residues. Germline loops: CDR1 SGHDT, CDR2 YYEEEE. The V and J ends lost 0 bases and 2 bases respectively, with 12 bases between them. The CDR3, as DNA: TGTGCCAGCAGCTTGGGCGGACCCCACACCTACAATGAGCAGTTCTTC. It translates to CASSLGGPHTYNEQFF.

The chain is built from TRBV12-5 and TRBJ1-4; D may be TRBD1 (6 bases). Germline V lookup: CDR1 LGHNT, CDR2 FRNRAP. The CDR3 totals 16 residues. The germline V and J ends were trimmed by 4 bases and 3 bases, with 15 bases remaining between them. This chain's CDR3 is CASGWDVGASNEKLFF. Here the CDR3 DNA reads TGTGCTAGTGGTTGGGACGTGGGGGCATCTAATGAAAAACTGTTTTTT.

This clone occurred once. Written as DNA, the CDR3 is TGTGCCAGCAAGTCACCCCTCTACGAGCAGTACTTC. Protein sequence: CASKSPLYEQYF. The J gene is TRBJ2-7, the V gene TRBV19; no clear D. Trimming shortened V by 9 bases and J by 3 bases, and 12 bases separated the two germline ends. CDR1 is LNHDA, CDR2 SQIVND, per germline (reference sequence). This CDR3 has 12 amino acids.

This clone was observed a single time. This chain uses TRBV27 with TRBJ2-5, with 10 nucleotides matching TRBD2. Germline values: CDR1 MNHEY, CDR2 SMNVEV (reference sequence). The V segment lost 5 bases and the J segment 5 bases; nucleotides outside the gene matches: 5. This CDR3 spans 14 amino acids. As DNA, the CDR3 is TGTGCCAGCAGTAGCCTAGCGGGAGTTGAGACCCAGTACTTC. Translating gives CASSSLAGVETQYF.

The chain has TRBV11-3 and TRBJ2-7; the D gene could be TRBD1 or TRBD2 (5 bases each). The length of the CDR3 is 13 residues. The V gene's germline CDR1 is SGHNT and CDR2 YENEEA. V lost 3 bases and J lost 2, with 8 bases in between. The CDR3: CASSFGAPYEQYF. The CDR3 nucleotides read TGTGCCAGCAGCTTCGGGGCTCCCTACGAGCAGTACTTC.

The chain is built from TRBV5-1 and TRBJ1-4, with D tentatively TRBD1 (6 bases). V lost 0 bases and J 8 bases, leaving 14 bases between the germline ends. There are 15 residues in the CDR3. Germline loops: CDR1 SGHRS, CDR2 YFSETQ. DNA of the CDR3: TGCGCCAGCAGCTTGGAAGGGACAAGCCACGAAAAACTGTTTTTT. As protein: CASSLEGTSHEKLFF. Filled out from reference TRBV5-1 and TRBJ1-4, the complete variable domain reads KAGVTQTPRYLIKTRGQQVTLSCSPISGHRSVSWYQQTPGQGLQFLFEYFSETQRNKGNFPGRFSGRQFSNSRSEMNVSTLELGDSALYLCASSLEGTSHEKLFFGSGTQLSVL.

This clone occurred once. In DNA, the CDR3 is TGTGCCAGCAGCTTGGCTCCGGGACAGGACTACGAGCAGTACTTC. Protein sequence: CASSLAPGQDYEQYF. V usage is TRBV5-5 and J usage is TRBJ2-7; TRBD1 agrees at 8 bases. The CDR3 extends over 15 amino acids. Per the germline V gene, CDR1 is SGHKS and CDR2 is YYEKEE (reference sequence). Trimming removed 0 bases from V and 3 bases from J; junction bases left unmatched: 5.

The chain joins TRBV3-1 (or the pseudogene TRBV3-2) to TRBJ2-7; D is tentatively TRBD1 or TRBD2 (6 bases each). Germline V CDR1 and CDR2: LGHDT, YNNKEL (reference sequence). Trimming took off 1 base at V and 3 bases at J, with 13 bases between the two ends. This CDR3 region has 15 residues. This CDR3 reads CASSQGGGPGYEQYF. The CDR3 DNA reads TGTGCCAGCAGCCAAGGTGGGGGGCCAGGCTACGAGCAGTACTTC.

This chain connects TRBV3-1 (or the pseudogene TRBV3-2) to TRBJ1-2; D remains ambiguous. The CDR3 contains 13 residues. V was trimmed by 6 bases and J by 3 bases, leaving 11 bases between them. Germline V gives CDR1 LGHDT, CDR2 YNNKEL (reference sequence). The DNA for the CDR3 is TGTGCCAGCAGTCGGAGGGAAGACTATGGCTACACCTTC. This gives the protein CASSRREDYGYTF.

J is TRBJ2-7 and V is TRBV3-1 (or the pseudogene TRBV3-2); no reliable D call. Germline V gene data show CDR1 as LGHDT and CDR2 as YNNKEL (reference sequence). The V end lost 2 bases, the J end lost 5 bases, and 10 bases lay between the germline ends. The CDR3 loop spans 13 amino acids. CDR3 residues: CASSQWVGNEQYF. The CDR3 DNA sequence: TGTGCCAGCAGCCAATGGGTCGGCAACGAGCAGTACTTC.

V gene TRBV5-6 combines with J gene TRBJ1-5; the match to TRBD1 covers 9 bases. The CDR3 extends over 15 amino acids. Unmatched junction bases numbered 7, after V lost 6 bases and J lost 3 bases. Germline-derived CDR1 and CDR2 are SGHDT and YYEEEE. CDR3 residues: CASTWGTGNNQPQHF. Here the CDR3 DNA reads TGTGCCAGCACCTGGGGGACAGGGAACAATCAGCCCCAGCATTTT.

The DNA for the CDR3 is TGCGCCAGCAGCTGGGCCTCCTACGAGCAGTACTTC. It yields the protein CASSWASYEQYF. J is TRBJ2-7 and V is TRBV5-1; D is ambiguous. V lost 3 bases and J 0 bases, leaving 4 bases between the germline ends. The CDR3 sequence is 12 residues long. Germline lookup yields CDR1 SGHRS and CDR2 YFSETQ. The entire variable domain, with the rest obtained from reference TRBV5-1 and TRBJ2-7, is as follows: KAGVTQTPRYLIKTRGQQVTLSCSPISGHRSVSWYQQTPGQGLQFLFEYFSETQRNKGNFPGRFSGRQFSNSRSEMNVSTLELGDSALYLCASSWASYEQYFGPGTRLTVT.

Here the CDR3 reads CASSYGGFGGELFF. The CDR3 coding sequence is TGTGCCAGCAGTTATGGGGGGTTCGGCGGGGAGCTGTTTTTT. This chain uses TRBV6-5 with TRBJ2-2; possibly TRBD2 for D (6 bases). This CDR3 is 14 amino acids long. Germline CDR1 reads MNHEY; CDR2 reads SVGAGI. V lost 3 bases to trimming and J lost 7 bases, with 12 bases between them.

The chain has TRBV6-2 or TRBV6-3 and TRBJ1-2; 7 bases match TRBD1. CDR3 size: 14 residues. J lost 5 bases, V lost 0 bases, and 3 bases had no gene match. CDR1 is MNHEY, CDR2 SVGEGT, per germline. The CDR3 nucleotides are TGTGCCAGCAGTTACTCTGCAGGGGGGTATGGCTACACCTTC. Its translation is CASSYSAGGYGYTF.

The J gene is TRBJ2-7, the V gene TRBV27; the match to TRBD2 covers 7 bases. Germline CDR1 is MNHEY and CDR2 is SMNVEV (reference sequence). This CDR3 comprises 17 residues. The J segment lost 0 bases and the V segment lost 3 bases, leaving 11 bases of the junction unmatched. The CDR3: CASSFSRGTTHSYEQYF. The DNA for the CDR3 is TGTGCCAGCAGTTTTTCACGGGGGACTACCCACTCCTACGAGCAGTACTTC.

The V gene is TRBV29-1, the J gene TRBJ2-1, with D tentatively TRBD2 (6 bases). Germline lookup yields CDR1 SQVTM and CDR2 ANQGSEA. Trimming removed 3 bases from V and 5 bases from J, with 14 bases in between. This CDR3 is built from 14 residues. CDR3 loop: CSVESLAYNNEQFF. In DNA form, the CDR3 reads TGCAGCGTTGAGTCTCTAGCGTACAACAATGAGCAGTTCTTC.